This is a list of T cell receptor beta chains from one sample in a study of graft-versus-host responses after intestinal transplantation. Using immunoSEQ multiplex PCR, the repertoire was profiled, and TCRdb retains in-frame clones only, with some absent. Of approximately 89,000 clones listed, more than 80% are singletons. This specimen consisted of PBMCs, obtained about 460 days after intestinal transplant. These receptors originate from a human patient who received an intestinal transplant, so some T cells may come from the graft donor. Each CDR3 is given with its conserved first and last residue. D genes are given only for firm matches. Size values are once, few and many counts, or a class for expanded clones, and some rows have none.

d_gene	v_gene	j_gene	len	abundance	CDR3aa	CDR3nt
.	TRBV5-6	TRBJ2-7	14	.	CASSLGQEYYEQYF	TGTGCCAGCAGCTTGGGACAGGAATACTACGAGCAGTACTTC
.	TRBV4-1	TRBJ1-2	13	.	CASSQDPRRGYTF	TGCGCCAGCAGCCAAGATCCGCGACGGGGCTACACCTTC
.	TRBV5-1	TRBJ2-7	14	once	CASSWGTAAYEQYF	TGCGCCAGCAGCTGGGGGACTGCCGCCTACGAGCAGTACTTC
.	TRBV5-1	TRBJ1-3	15	.	CASSLDPSSGNTIYF	TGCGCCAGCAGCTTGGATCCGTCCTCTGGAAACACCATATATTTT
.	TRBV7-9	TRBJ2-2	14	.	CASSSGLSTGELFF	TGTGCCAGCAGCTCGGGACTGTCCACCGGGGAGCTGTTTTTT
TRBD1	TRBV7-9	TRBJ2-5	13	.	CASSIGTEETQYF	TGTGCCAGCAGCATAGGGACAGAAGAGACCCAGTACTTC
.	TRBV9	TRBJ2-7	15	.	CASSVGGVPSYEQYF	TGTGCCAGCAGCGTAGGGGGGGTCCCCTCCTACGAGCAGTACTTC
.	TRBV5-4	TRBJ2-3	13	.	CASSAGGTDTQYF	TGTGCCAGCAGCGCAGGGGGCACAGATACGCAGTATTTT
.	TRBV15	TRBJ2-5	13	.	CATSRGVQETQYF	TGTGCCACCAGCAGAGGGGTCCAAGAGACCCAGTACTTC
.	TRBV5-1	TRBJ2-7	14	.	CASSLIPTGYEQYF	TGCGCCAGCAGCTTGATTCCTACAGGCTACGAGCAGTACTTC
TRBD2	TRBV6-1	TRBJ2-7	16	.	CASSEGKRLAPYEQYF	TGTGCCAGCAGTGAGGGGAAAAGACTAGCCCCCTACGAGCAGTACTTC
TRBD1	TRBV7-2	TRBJ2-7	13	.	CASRRGGPYEQYF	TGTGCCAGCAGAAGAGGGGGCCCCTACGAGCAGTACTTC
.	TRBV25-1	TRBJ2-7	15	once	CASSEPERGTYEQYF	TGTGCCAGCAGTGAGCCGGAACGCGGCACCTACGAGCAGTACTTC
TRBD2	TRBV7-2	TRBJ2-5	15	.	CASSPTAGTEETQYF	TGTGCCAGCAGCCCCACAGCGGGAACCGAAGAGACCCAGTACTTC
TRBD1	TRBV10-3	TRBJ2-1	15	.	CATWTRDSPSNEQFF	TGTGCCACCTGGACCCGGGACAGTCCAAGCAATGAGCAGTTCTTC
TRBD2	TRBV6-6	TRBJ2-6	14	.	CASSGGAGANVLTF	TGTGCCAGCTCGGGAGGGGCTGGGGCCAACGTCCTGACTTTC
TRBD2	TRBV19	TRBJ2-1	16	.	CASSNSGDRIYNEQFF	TGTGCCAGTAGTAATAGCGGGGACCGTATTTACAATGAGCAGTTCTTC
TRBD2	TRBV7-9	TRBJ2-1	15	.	CASSPRGGTYNEQFF	TGTGCCAGCAGCCCCCGGGGGGGGACCTACAATGAGCAGTTCTTC
.	TRBV9	TRBJ2-2	14	.	CASSAAVESGELFF	TGTGCCAGCAGCGCGGCCGTCGAGTCCGGGGAGCTGTTTTTT
.	TRBV29-1	TRBJ2-2	13	once	CSGQVTNTGELFF	TGCAGCGGACAGGTTACGAACACCGGGGAGCTGTTTTTT